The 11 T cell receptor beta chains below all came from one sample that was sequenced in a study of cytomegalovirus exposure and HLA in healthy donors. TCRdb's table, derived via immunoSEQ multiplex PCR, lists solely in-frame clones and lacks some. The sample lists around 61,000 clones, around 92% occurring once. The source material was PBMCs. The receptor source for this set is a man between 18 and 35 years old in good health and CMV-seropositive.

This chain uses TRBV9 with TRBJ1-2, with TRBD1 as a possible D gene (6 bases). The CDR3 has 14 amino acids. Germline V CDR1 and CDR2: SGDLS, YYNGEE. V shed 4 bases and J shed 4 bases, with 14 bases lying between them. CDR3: CASSSYREAYGYTF. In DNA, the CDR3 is TGTGCCAGCAGCAGCTACAGGGAAGCCTATGGCTACACCTTC.

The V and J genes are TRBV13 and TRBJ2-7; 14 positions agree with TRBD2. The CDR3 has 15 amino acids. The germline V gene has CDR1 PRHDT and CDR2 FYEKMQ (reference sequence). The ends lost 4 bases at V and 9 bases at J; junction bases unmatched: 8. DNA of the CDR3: TGTGCCAGCAGCTCCGGGACTAGCGGGAGTTTTTGGCAGTACTTC. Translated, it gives CASSSGTSGSFWQYF.

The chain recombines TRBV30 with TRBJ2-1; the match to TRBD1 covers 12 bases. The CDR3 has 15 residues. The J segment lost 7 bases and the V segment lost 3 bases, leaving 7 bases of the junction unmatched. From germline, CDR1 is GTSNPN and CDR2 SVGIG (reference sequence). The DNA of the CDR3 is TGTGCCTGGAGAGGGGGACAGGGGGCGGAAAATGAGCAGTTCTTC. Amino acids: CAWRGGQGAENEQFF.

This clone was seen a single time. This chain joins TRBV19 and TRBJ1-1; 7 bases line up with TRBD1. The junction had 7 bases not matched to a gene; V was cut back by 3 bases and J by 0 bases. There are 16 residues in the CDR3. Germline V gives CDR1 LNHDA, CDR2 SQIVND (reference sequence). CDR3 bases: TGTGCCAGTAGTATGCCGACAGGGAGGATGAACACTGAAGCTTTCTTT. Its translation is CASSMPTGRMNTEAFF.

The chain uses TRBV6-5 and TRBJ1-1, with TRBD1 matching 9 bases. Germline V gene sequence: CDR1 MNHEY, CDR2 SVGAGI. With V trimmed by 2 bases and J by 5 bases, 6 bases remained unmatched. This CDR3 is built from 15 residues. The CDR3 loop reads CASSYTSGTGTEAFF. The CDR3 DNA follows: TGTGCCAGCAGTTACACTTCCGGGACAGGGACTGAAGCTTTCTTT.

CDR3 bases: TGTGCCACCAGCAGAGGGACAGGGGGCACGTACGAGCAGTACTTC. It yields the protein CATSRGTGGTYEQYF. The V call is TRBV15, the J call TRBJ2-7, with 11 positions matching TRBD1. CDR1 LNHNV and CDR2 YYDKDF come from the germline V gene (reference sequence). This CDR3 region has 15 residues. The junction had 3 bases not matched to a gene; V was cut back by 1 base and J by 4 bases.

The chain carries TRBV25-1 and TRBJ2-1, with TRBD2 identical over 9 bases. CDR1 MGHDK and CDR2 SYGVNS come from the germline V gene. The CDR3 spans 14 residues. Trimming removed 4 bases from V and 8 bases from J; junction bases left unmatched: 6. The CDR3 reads CASSGAGLAHEQFF. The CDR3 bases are TGTGCCAGCAGTGGGGCGGGACTAGCTCATGAGCAGTTCTTC. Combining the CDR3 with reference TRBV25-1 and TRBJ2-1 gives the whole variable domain EADIYQTPRYLVIGTGKKITLECSQTMGHDKMYWYQQDPGMELHLIHYSYGVNSTEKGDLSSESTVSRIRTEHFPLTLESARPSHTSQYLCASSGAGLAHEQFFGPGTRLTVL.

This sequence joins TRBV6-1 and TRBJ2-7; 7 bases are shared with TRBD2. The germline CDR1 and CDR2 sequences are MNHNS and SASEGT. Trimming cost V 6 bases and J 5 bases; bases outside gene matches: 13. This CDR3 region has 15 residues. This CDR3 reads CASSDGTGGSHEQYF. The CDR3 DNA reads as TGTGCCAGCAGCGACGGGACGGGGGGATCTCACGAGCAGTACTTC.

The CDR3 protein is CASSEGTYEQYF. In DNA form, the CDR3 reads TGTGCCAGCAGCGAGGGTACCTACGAGCAGTACTTC. The chain links TRBV11-2 to TRBJ2-7; D may be TRBD2 (5 bases). This CDR3 has 12 residues. Looked up from germline, CDR1 is SGHAT and CDR2 is FQNNGV. The V end lost 5 bases, the J end lost 2 bases, and 7 bases lay between the germline ends. The full variable domain, in which reference TRBV11-2 and TRBJ2-7 provide the parts outside the CDR3, is EAGVAQSPRYKIIEKRQSVAFWCNPISGHATLYWYQQILGQGPKLLIQFQNNGVVDDSQLPKDRFSAERLKGVDSTLKIQPAKLEDSAVYLCASSEGTYEQYFGPGTRLTVT.

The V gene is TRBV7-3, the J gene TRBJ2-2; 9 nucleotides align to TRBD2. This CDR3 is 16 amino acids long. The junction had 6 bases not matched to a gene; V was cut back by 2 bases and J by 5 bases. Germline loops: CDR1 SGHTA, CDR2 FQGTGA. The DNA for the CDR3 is TGTGCCAGCAGCTTAGGGTTAGCGGGAGTAACCGGGGAGCTGTTTTTT. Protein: CASSLGLAGVTGELFF.

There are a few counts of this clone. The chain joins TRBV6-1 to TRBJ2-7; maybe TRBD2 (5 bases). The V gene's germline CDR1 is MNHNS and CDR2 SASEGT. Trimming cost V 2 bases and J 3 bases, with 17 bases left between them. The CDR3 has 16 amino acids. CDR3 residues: CASSELPGERSYEQYF. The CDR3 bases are TGTGCCAGCAGTGAATTACCCGGGGAGAGAAGCTACGAGCAGTACTTC.